This is a list of T cell receptor beta chains from one sample in a study of blood T cell repertoires in COVID-19. This table comes from immunoSEQ multiplex PCR, and its TCRdb copy is limited to in-frame clones, with some not included. The sample has approximately 88,000 clones; about 80% are singletons. The sequenced material came from peripheral blood. The receptors come from a woman at least 80 years old with acute or convalescent COVID-19. Both conserved end residues are part of each CDR3. The D gene is left open where the match is weak. Clone size is shown for a subset of rows, as once, few, many or a class of expanded clone.

>TRBJ2-3|TRBV6-1|TRBD2|once
CASSGTSGTLTDTQYF
TGTGCCAGCAGTGGGACTAGCGGGACCCTCACAGATACGCAGTATTTT
>TRBJ2-7|TRBV7-8|-|-
CASSLGPDRSSYEQYF
TGTGCCAGCAGCTTAGGCCCCGACAGGAGCTCCTACGAGCAGTACTTC
>TRBJ1-1|TRBV12-5|TRBD1|-
CASGDDRGRGTEAFF
TGTGCTAGTGGGGACGACAGGGGCCGGGGCACTGAAGCTTTCTTT
>TRBJ2-1|TRBV19|TRBD2|few
CASSIVSSGRANEQFF
TGTGCCAGTAGTATAGTATCTAGCGGGAGGGCGAATGAGCAGTTCTTC
>TRBJ2-7|TRBV12-3/TRBV12-4|TRBD2|-
CASSEGLVDEQYF
TGTGCCAGCAGTGAGGGACTAGTTGACGAGCAGTACTTC
>TRBJ2-5|TRBV5-1|-|once
CASRRQEETQYF
TGCGCCAGCAGACGACAGGAAGAGACCCAGTACTTC
>TRBJ1-6|TRBV3-1/TRBV3-2|-|once
CASRLGRGVNSPLHF
TGTGCCAGCAGGTTGGGTCGGGGGGTAAATTCACCCCTCCACTTT
>TRBJ2-1|TRBV29-1|-|-
CSVGWSSYNEQFF
TGCAGCGTGGGTTGGAGCTCCTACAATGAGCAGTTCTTC
>TRBJ1-4|TRBV6-5|-|-
CASQTVTIEKLFF
TGTGCCAGCCAGACAGTCACGATCGAAAAACTGTTTTTT
>TRBJ2-7|TRBV5-1|-|-
CASRAGSYEQYF
TGCGCCAGCAGGGCGGGATCCTACGAGCAGTACTTC
>TRBJ1-3|TRBV7-9|TRBD1|-
CASSFGQGSSGNTIYF
TGTGCCAGCAGCTTCGGACAGGGGAGCTCTGGAAACACCATATATTTT
>TRBJ2-1|TRBV7-3|TRBD2|once
CASSFGLAGNNEQFF
TGTGCCAGCAGCTTTGGACTAGCGGGTAACAATGAGCAGTTCTTC
>TRBJ2-5|TRBV24-1|TRBD1|-
CATSDFRDREQETQYF
TGTGCCACCAGTGATTTCAGGGACAGAGAACAAGAGACCCAGTACTTC
>TRBJ1-2|TRBV10-3|-|-
CAISRSTTLEYGYTF
TGTGCCATCAGTCGTTCTACCACTCTTGAGTATGGCTACACCTTC
>TRBJ1-4|TRBV2|-|-
CASKISREREKLFF
TGTGCCAGCAAAATCTCCAGGGAACGTGAAAAACTGTTTTTT
>TRBJ1-3|TRBV12-3/TRBV12-4|-|few
CACRDNSGNTIYF
TGTGCCTGCCGGGATAACTCTGGAAACACCATATATTTT
>TRBJ1-5|TRBV30|TRBD1|-
CAFRQGFGQPQHF
TGTGCCTTCAGACAGGGGTTCGGTCAGCCCCAGCATTTT
>TRBJ1-2|TRBV10-2|-|-
CASSDPLVANYGYTF
TGCGCCAGCAGTGATCCGTTAGTAGCTAACTATGGCTACACCTTC
>TRBJ2-1|TRBV3-1/TRBV3-2|TRBD2|-
CASSHHLAGALNEQFF
TGTGCCAGCAGCCACCACCTAGCGGGGGCCCTTAATGAGCAGTTCTTC
>TRBJ2-2|TRBV5-1|TRBD2|-
CASRPGSGSFTGELFF
TGCGCCAGCAGACCGGGAAGCGGGAGCTTCACCGGGGAGCTGTTTTTT
>TRBJ1-1|TRBV6-5|-|-
CASSLVSKTEAFF
TGTGCCAGCAGTTTAGTTTCGAAGACTGAAGCTTTCTTT
>TRBJ2-2|TRBV19|TRBD1|-
CASSIGQGRLRELFF
TGTGCCAGTAGTATAGGACAGGGGAGGTTGAGGGAGCTGTTTTTT
>TRBJ1-1|TRBV19|-|-
CASSIEGEAEAFF
TGTGCCAGTAGTATAGAGGGGGAGGCTGAAGCTTTCTTT
>TRBJ1-1|TRBV5-1|-|-
CASSLVVNTEAFF
TGCGCCAGCAGCTTGGTCGTGAACACTGAAGCTTTCTTT
>TRBJ1-4|TRBV9|-|-
CASSVGGEEEKLFF
TGTGCCAGCAGCGTAGGGGGGGAGGAGGAAAAACTGTTTTTT
>TRBJ2-1|TRBV27|-|-
CASRARGTGEQFF
TGTGCCAGCAGGGCAAGGGGTACAGGTGAGCAGTTCTTC
>TRBJ2-1|TRBV7-9|TRBD2|once
CASSVQTSPSYNEQFF
TGTGCCAGCAGCGTCCAGACTAGCCCCTCCTACAATGAGCAGTTCTTC
>TRBJ2-5|TRBV29-1|TRBD2|-
CSVAQREDQETQYF
TGCAGCGTCGCCCAGCGGGAGGACCAAGAGACCCAGTACTTC
>TRBJ1-2|TRBV27|TRBD1|-
CASSLETGGVHTF
TGTGCCAGCAGTTTAGAGACAGGGGGCGTTCACACCTTC